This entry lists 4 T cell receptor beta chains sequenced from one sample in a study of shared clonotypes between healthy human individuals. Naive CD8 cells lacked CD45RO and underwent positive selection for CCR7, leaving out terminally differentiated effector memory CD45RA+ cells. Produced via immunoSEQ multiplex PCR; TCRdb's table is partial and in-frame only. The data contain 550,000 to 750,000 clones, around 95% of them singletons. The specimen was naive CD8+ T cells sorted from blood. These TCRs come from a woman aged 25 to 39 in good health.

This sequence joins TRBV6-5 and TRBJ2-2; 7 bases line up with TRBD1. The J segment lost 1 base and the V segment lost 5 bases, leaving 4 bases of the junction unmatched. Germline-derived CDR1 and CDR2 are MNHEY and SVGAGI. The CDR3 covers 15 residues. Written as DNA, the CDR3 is TGTGCCAGCAGTCAGGGACAGCGGAACACCGGGGAGCTGTTTTTT. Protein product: CASSQGQRNTGELFF.

In DNA form, the CDR3 reads TGTGCCAGCCTCGACAGGGGCTTATCCTACGAGCAGTACTTC. Its protein product is CASLDRGLSYEQYF. The J gene is TRBJ2-7, the V gene TRBV27, with 8 bases aligning to TRBD1. The junction had 7 bases not matched to a gene; V was cut back by 8 bases and J by 1 base. Germline values: CDR1 MNHEY, CDR2 SMNVEV (reference sequence). This CDR3 has 14 amino acids.

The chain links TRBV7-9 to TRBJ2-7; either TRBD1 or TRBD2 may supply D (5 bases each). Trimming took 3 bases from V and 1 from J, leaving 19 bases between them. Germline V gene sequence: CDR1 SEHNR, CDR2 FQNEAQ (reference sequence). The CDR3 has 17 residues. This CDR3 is CASSLGDGSRLSYEQYF. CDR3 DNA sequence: TGTGCCAGCAGCTTGGGGGATGGAAGCAGACTATCCTACGAGCAGTACTTC.

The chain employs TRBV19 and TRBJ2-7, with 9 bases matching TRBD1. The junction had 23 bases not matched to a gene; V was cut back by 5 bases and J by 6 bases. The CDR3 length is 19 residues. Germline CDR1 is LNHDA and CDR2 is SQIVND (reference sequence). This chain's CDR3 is CASSSYDISTGGGRAEQYF. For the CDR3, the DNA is TGTGCCAGTAGTTCCTACGACATCTCTACAGGGGGCGGGAGAGCCGAGCAGTACTTC.